The present entry profiles one T cell receptor (beta chain) with its context. The target of this receptor is not known. Qualities for individual bases were not recorded, and no much larger clone is one base off. Looking up the germline V gene (reference sequence) yields CDR1 SGHNT and CDR2 YYREEE. V lost 2 bases and J lost 0 bases; the stretch between them is 9 bases long. From the cysteine up to the phenylalanine, the CDR3 has a length of 14 residues. Only CDR3 DNA remains: 42 bases, in frame from the first base. This sample was included in a study of shared clonotypes between healthy human individuals (dated by TCRdb to 2019 to 2021). Background for the entire study: A few men and a couple of women, aged 18 to 49 years, made up the cohort. Per donor, three plates each were used for CD4 naive and CD4 memory, two for CD8 naive, and one for CD8 memory. To estimate repertoire size and how much clonotypes are shared between individuals, the study performed deep sequencing of blood TCR repertoires from a handful of healthy adults. Different laboratories and diverse techniques were used to prepare libraries and sequence TCR repertoires, to increase sequencing depth and limit assay-specific biases. Per donor, leukapheresis produced somewhere between about 0.9 and 9.5 billion PBMCs.

CD8 naive samples consisted of CD45RO-negative cells that were positively selected for CCR7, yielding a CD45RA+CCR7+ population without TemRA cells. Donors were healthy HIV-negative adults with no recently reported acute infections or vaccinations. Every donor was a Caucasian adult living in Nashville, Tennessee, USA. After blood collection by leukapheresis, PBMCs were isolated using Ficoll-Histopaque density gradient centrifugation and then cryopreserved in the vapor phase of liquid nitrogen. Analytical flow cytometry was used to check the purity and quantity of every magnetically sorted T cell population. From each sorted fraction, genomic DNA was isolated and quantified by UV absorbance on a Nanodrop 2000c. TCR CDR3 regions were amplified from genomic DNA by multiplex PCR using the deep immunoSEQ assay. Extracted genomic DNA from each cell subset was spread evenly across all wells of several immunoSEQ 96-well plates, with each plate serving as a replicate. Each replicate PCR for sorted subsets received around 200 ng genomic DNA, equal to about 30,000 T cell genomes. Purified libraries were quantified with a Qubit 3.0 fluorometer, sized on a Bioanalyzer 2100, and re-quantified with the KAPA Library Quantification kit. A separate single-read 150-cycle Illumina NextSeq 550 flow cell was used to sequence each immunoSEQ 96-well plate. The source study handled its data this way. The immunoSEQ output contained only junctional sequences without quality scores, so filtering could not match that applied to full-length reads. To assign V/J genes and CDR3, sequences were annotated using PyIR, a Python wrapper for IgBLAST v1.9, with IMGT germline references. Reads were removed for weak V/J assignments (E-value above 1e-6), missing CDR3, stop codons, out-of-frame junctions, or ambiguous translated residues. A V3J clonotype was defined by an identical inferred V gene, J gene, and CDR3 amino acid sequence. Percentage overlap between repertoires was computed as shared unique clonotypes divided by the size of the smaller repertoire. Richness of each repertoire was evaluated using RTK rarefaction, the Chao1 estimator, and Recon v2.1 estimates of unobserved clonotypes. Generation probabilities for all TCRbeta clonotypes obtained by the gDNA method from a few donors were computed using OLGA. As stored in TCRdb, this immuneACCESS dataset retains in-frame rearrangements with V and J assigned. A fraction of the clones does not appear; measured against another copy, unresolved V genes explain less than half of the discrepancy, and the remainder lacks a known reason. D and trimming were read from the DNA, whereas the V and J calls and clone size are those reported in that table. The sample yields some 2 million clones; about 95% were counted once. The top ten clonotypes cover less than 1.5% of the sample.

The paper as a whole reports these results and caveats: Even with the large sequencing depth, rarefaction of the sorted-subset datasets indicated that sequencing was incomplete. Larger estimated clonotype richness was generally found for naive subsets than for memory subsets. Sampling was limited to blood, and TCR repertoires in tissue likely differ from TCR repertoires in blood. Pairwise subsampling indicated that sequencing depth was expected to affect the degree of clonotype sharing among donors. Sharing across a few donors was observed for around 4.8% of naive CD4, over 3% of naive CD8, 2.3% of memory CD4, and about 0.38% of memory CD8 clonotypes. Compared with non-shared clonotypes, clonotypes shared by all four sorted-subset donors had higher generation probabilities. Because the study included only a small number of donors, the genetic and exposure-history diversity represented was limited.

The origin of this receptor is a man between 18 and 29 years old in good health. Sequencing was performed on naive CD8+ T cells sorted from blood. In light of the paper, this sample's cell subset or site label describes: CD45RA+CCR7+. The chain is made from TRBV5-4 and TRBJ2-7; no confident D gene assignment can be made. The CDR3 in this case is CASSFYANSYEQYF. The sequenced DNA is TGTGCCAGCAGCTTCTACGCCAACTCCTACGAGCAGTACTTC. Reference TRBV5-4 and TRBJ2-7 proteins supply the regions before and after the CDR3; the full variable domain is: ETGVTQSPTHLIKTRGQQVTLRCSSQSGHNTVSWYQQALGQGPQFIFQYYREEENGRGNFPPRFSGLQFPNYSSELNVNALELDDSALYLCASSFYANSYEQYFGPGTRLTVT.